This note documents a single T cell receptor (beta chain) sequence. These data originate in a study of OX40 agonist ivuxolimab in advanced cancers. Produced via immunoSEQ multiplex PCR; TCRdb's table is partial and in-frame only. This sample has under 85,000 clones, with about 88% found just once. Trimming shortened V by 0 bases and J by 5 bases, and 8 bases separated the two germline ends. CDR1 is GTSNPN, CDR2 SVGIG, per germline (reference sequence). The CDR3 length is 13 residues. This TCR came from an adult with an advanced solid tumor such as melanoma, head and neck, liver or kidney cancer. This chain uses TRBV30 with TRBJ1-5, with D hard to call. Material: CD4+ or CD8+ T cells sorted from blood, obtained in a trial of the OX40 agonist ivuxolimab. In DNA, the CDR3 is TGTGCCTGGAGTGTAAAGATGGATCAGCCCCAGCATTTT. Its translation: CAWSVKMDQPQHF.